The TCR beta chain under discussion was sequenced for a study of T cells in Graves' hyperthyroidism and ophthalmopathy. Findings of the study overall: Stable hyperthyroidism and ophthalmopathy were separated using 13 V-J signatures.

The sample holds one count of this clonotype. The antigen is unknown. RNA transcripts yielded amplified TCR beta CDR3 regions. When the TCR CDR3 underwent first-round RT-PCR, the HTBI primer set was used. TCRdb re-called the multiplex PCR reads with MiXCR, one entry per CDR3 protein. The sample contains approximately 560,000 distinct CDR3 sequences, just over 45% of which appear only once. Germline V gene data show CDR1 as SGHRS and CDR2 as YFSETQ. Trimming cost V 5 bases and J 3 bases; bases outside gene matches: 6. The length of the CDR3 is 16 residues. This clonotype was sampled from a young woman with Graves' hyperthyroidism. The gene calls are TRBV5-1 and TRBJ2-5, with 14 bases lining up with TRBD2. What was sequenced was peripheral blood or thyroid tissue (not recorded which). The CDR3 loop reads CASSFWGLAGEETQYF. CDR3 in DNA: TGCGCCAGCAGTTTCTGGGGACTAGCGGGAGAAGAGACCCAGTACTTC. Drawing the rest from reference TRBV5-1 and TRBJ2-5, the complete variable domain is KAGVTQTPRYLIKTRGQQVTLSCSPISGHRSVSWYQQTPGQGLQFLFEYFSETQRNKGNFPGRFSGRQFSNSRSEMNVSTLELGDSALYLCASSFWGLAGEETQYFGPGTRLLVL.